These 13 T cell receptor beta chains came from one sample sequenced in a study of T cell repertoires in cytomegalovirus infection. No antigen is known for these receptors. TCRdb reanalysed the reads using MiXCR and keeps one entry per CDR3 protein. The repertoire holds roughly 990,000 distinct CDR3 sequences, with about a third as singletons. Sequencing was performed on cultured CD8+ T cells from PBMCs, taken from culture after CMV antigen stimulation. These receptor sequences come from a human donor in good health (CMV status not recorded). Some clones in this sample may be carry-over from other donors' samples.

This chain uses TRBV5-1 with TRBJ2-2; D is unclear. CDR3 length: 14 residues. Germline V CDR1 and CDR2: SGHRS, YFSETQ. The ends were cut back, 4 bases at V and 6 bases at J, with 13 bases in the middle. The chain's CDR3 is CASSGGMVSGELFF. In DNA form, the CDR3 reads TGCGCCAGCAGCGGTGGGATGGTGTCCGGGGAGCTGTTTTTT.

V usage is TRBV19 and J usage is TRBJ2-3; TRBD2 aligns across 11 bases. The J segment lost 2 bases and the V segment lost 7 bases, leaving 5 bases of the junction unmatched. Germline V CDR1 and CDR2: LNHDA, SQIVND (reference sequence). The CDR3 loop spans 15 amino acids. CDR3 in DNA: TGTGCCAGTATGGAACTAGCGGGGGTCACAGATACGCAGTATTTT. Amino acid sequence: CASMELAGVTDTQYF.

The V call is TRBV4-1, the J call TRBJ2-5, with 8 bases matching TRBD2. CDR1 is MGHRA, CDR2 YSYEKL, per germline. The junction had 20 bases not matched to a gene; V was cut back by 0 bases and J by 5 bases. The CDR3 is 20 amino acids. The CDR3 spells CASSQDPASGLTWYGETQYF. In DNA, the CDR3 is TGCGCCAGCAGCCAAGACCCGGCTAGCGGGTTGACTTGGTACGGGGAGACCCAGTACTTC.

This chain uses TRBV11-1 with TRBJ2-2; 7 bases agree with TRBD1. Unmatched junction bases numbered 5, after V lost 0 bases and J lost 1 base. The CDR3 consists of 17 residues. The germline V gene encodes CDR1 SGHAT and CDR2 FQDESV (reference sequence). The CDR3 here is CASSLARTGLNTGELFF. The CDR3 DNA is TGTGCCAGCAGCTTAGCTCGGACAGGACTGAACACCGGGGAGCTGTTTTTT. Together with reference TRBV11-1 and TRBJ2-2, the CDR3 gives the full variable domain: EAEVAQSPRYKITEKSQAVAFWCDPISGHATLYWYRQILGQGPELLVQFQDESVVDDSQLPKDRFSAERLKGVDSTLKIQPAELGDSAMYLCASSLARTGLNTGELFFGEGSRLTVL.

This clonotype was seen only a few times. DNA for the CDR3: TGTGCCAGCAGTTACTCAGCGGAAGAGACCCAGTACTTC. Amino acid sequence: CASSYSAEETQYF. The chain links TRBV6-5 to TRBJ2-5; possibly TRBD2 for D (5 bases). The CDR3 is 13 amino acids. CDR1 is MNHEY, CDR2 SVGAGI, per germline. V was trimmed by 0 bases and J by 3 bases, leaving 5 bases between them.

This clonotype was seen only a few times. The genes are TRBV13 and TRBJ2-3; 9 bases agree with TRBD2. In germline, CDR1 is PRHDT, CDR2 FYEKMQ (reference sequence). This CDR3 has 19 amino acids. Trimming at V came to 5 bases and at J to 0 bases, leaving 15 bases not matched to a gene. This CDR3 is CASSTNLPLAGSSTDTQYF. The CDR3 DNA follows: TGTGCCAGCAGCACGAATCTCCCACTAGCGGGCTCTAGCACAGATACGCAGTATTTT.

The genes are TRBV27 and TRBJ1-5; 7 bases match TRBD1. With 5 bases clipped from V and 5 bases from J, the junction kept 9 bases outside the gene matches. CDR3 size: 15 residues. Per germline, CDR1 MNHEY and CDR2 SMNVEV (reference sequence). CDR3 coding DNA: TGTGCCAGCAGTGGCTTTGGGCAGGGGGATCAGCCCCAGCATTTT. Protein sequence: CASSGFGQGDQPQHF.

The gene calls are TRBV7-4 and TRBJ1-2; the D gene is possibly TRBD1 (6 bases). The V end was cut by 4 bases, the J end by 8 bases, with 8 bases between. The CDR3 has 11 amino acids. CDR1 SGHVT and CDR2 SQSDAQ come from the germline V gene. The CDR3 coding sequence is TGTGCCAGCAGCTCAGGACAGGGCTACACCTTC. Translation: CASSSGQGYTF.

This clonotype was counted only a few times. The chain has TRBV4-1 and TRBJ2-3; D ambiguous. This CDR3 contains 13 residues. With 4 bases removed from V and 5 bases from J, the gap between germline ends came to 10 bases. Per the germline V gene, CDR1 is MGHRA and CDR2 is YSYEKL. CDR3 sequence reads: CASSPGTGDTQYF. For the CDR3, the DNA is TGCGCCAGCAGCCCCGGCACGGGAGATACGCAGTATTTT.

About this clonotype itself: At one of its ends the junction is not consistent with the germline gene, which may arise from a read error. This chain links TRBV7-6 with TRBJ2-7; TRBD1 matches at 8 bases. The CDR3 has 14 residues. Germline V gene lookup returns CDR1 SGHVS and CDR2 FNYEAQ. The CDR3: CTSSPGTGDYEQYF. The DNA for the CDR3 is TGTACCAGCAGCCCAGGGACAGGCGACTACGAGCAGTACTTC.

This clonotype came up a few times. The rearrangement links TRBV7-6 to TRBJ2-7; possibly TRBD1 for D (6 bases). Trimming removed 1 base from V and 6 bases from J, with 13 bases in between. CDR1 is SGHVS, CDR2 FNYEAQ, per germline. This CDR3 has 14 amino acids. The CDR3 coding sequence is TGTGCCAGCAGCTTAGGGGCAGGGGACGGCGAGCAGTACGTC. The encoded protein is CASSLGAGDGEQYV.

The gene calls are TRBV27 and TRBJ2-7; the D is unclear. Per germline, CDR1 MNHEY and CDR2 SMNVEV (reference sequence). V lost 2 bases and J lost 0, with 11 bases in between. The CDR3 runs to 15 residues. The chain's CDR3 is CASSLKGSSSYEQYF. Written as DNA, the CDR3 is TGTGCCAGCAGTTTAAAGGGCTCGAGCTCCTACGAGCAGTACTTC.

The chain carries TRBV5-1 and TRBJ2-7, with a possible D match to TRBD2 (5 bases). The CDR3 is made up of 16 amino acids. Trimming took off 3 bases at V and 6 bases at J, with 22 bases between the two ends. The germline V gene has CDR1 SGHRS and CDR2 YFSETQ. CDR3 sequence reads: CASSWAAGGPPLEQYF. The CDR3 DNA is TGCGCCAGCAGCTGGGCGGCCGGCGGGCCGCCCCTCGAGCAGTACTTC. Using reference TRBV5-1 and TRBJ2-7 for the parts outside the CDR3, the full variable domain is KAGVTQTPRYLIKTRGQQVTLSCSPISGHRSVSWYQQTPGQGLQFLFEYFSETQRNKGNFPGRFSGRQFSNSRSEMNVSTLELGDSALYLCASSWAAGGPPLEQYFGPGTRLTVT.